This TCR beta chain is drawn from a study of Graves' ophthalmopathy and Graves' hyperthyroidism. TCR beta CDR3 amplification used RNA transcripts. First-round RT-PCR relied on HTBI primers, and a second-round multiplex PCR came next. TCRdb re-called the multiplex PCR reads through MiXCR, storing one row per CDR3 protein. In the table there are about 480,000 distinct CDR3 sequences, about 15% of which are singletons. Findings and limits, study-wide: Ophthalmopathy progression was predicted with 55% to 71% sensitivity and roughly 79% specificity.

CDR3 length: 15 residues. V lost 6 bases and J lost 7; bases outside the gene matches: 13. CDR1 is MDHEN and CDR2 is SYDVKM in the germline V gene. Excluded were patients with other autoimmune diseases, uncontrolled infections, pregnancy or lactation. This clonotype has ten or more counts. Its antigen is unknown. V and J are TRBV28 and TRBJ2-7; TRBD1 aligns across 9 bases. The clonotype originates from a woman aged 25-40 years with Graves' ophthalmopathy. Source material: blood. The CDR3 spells CASRKDRGTLGEQYF. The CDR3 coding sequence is TGTGCCAGCAGAAAGGACAGGGGCACCCTGGGGGAGCAGTACTTC.